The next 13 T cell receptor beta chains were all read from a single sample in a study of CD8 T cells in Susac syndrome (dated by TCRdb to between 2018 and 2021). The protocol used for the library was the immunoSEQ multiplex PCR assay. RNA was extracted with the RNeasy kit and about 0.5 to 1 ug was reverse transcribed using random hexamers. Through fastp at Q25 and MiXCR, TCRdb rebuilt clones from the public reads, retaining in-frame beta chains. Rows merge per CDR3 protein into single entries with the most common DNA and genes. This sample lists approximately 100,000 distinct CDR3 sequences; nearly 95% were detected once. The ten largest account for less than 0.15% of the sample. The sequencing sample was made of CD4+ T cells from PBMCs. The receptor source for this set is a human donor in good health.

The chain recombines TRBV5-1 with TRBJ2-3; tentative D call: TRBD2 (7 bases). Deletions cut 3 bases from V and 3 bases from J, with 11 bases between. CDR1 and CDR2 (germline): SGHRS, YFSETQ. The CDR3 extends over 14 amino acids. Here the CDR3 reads CASSSGGQTDTQYF. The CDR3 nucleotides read TGCGCCAGCAGCTCCGGGGGGCAGACAGATACGCAGTATTTT. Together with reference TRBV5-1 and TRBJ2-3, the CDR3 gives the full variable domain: KAGVTQTPRYLIKTRGQQVTLSCSPISGHRSVSWYQQTPGQGLQFLFEYFSETQRNKGNFPGRFSGRQFSNSRSEMNVSTLELGDSALYLCASSSGGQTDTQYFGPGTRLTVL.

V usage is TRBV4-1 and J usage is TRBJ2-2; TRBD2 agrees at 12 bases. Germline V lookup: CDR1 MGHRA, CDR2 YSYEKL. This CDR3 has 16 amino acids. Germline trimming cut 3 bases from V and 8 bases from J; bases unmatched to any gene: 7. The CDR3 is CASSQTSGSQMGELFF. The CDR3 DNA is TGCGCCAGCAGCCAGACTAGCGGGAGTCAAATGGGGGAGCTGTTTTTT.

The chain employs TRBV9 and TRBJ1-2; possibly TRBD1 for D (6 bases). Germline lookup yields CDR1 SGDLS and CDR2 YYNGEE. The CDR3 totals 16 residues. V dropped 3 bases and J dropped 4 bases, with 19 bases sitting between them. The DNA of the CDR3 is TGTGCCAGCAGCGATCCAACAGGGCGCGATACCTATGGCTACACCTTC. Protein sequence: CASSDPTGRDTYGYTF.

The CDR3 DNA sequence: TGTGCCAGCAGCCCGGTTAGATGGGGACAGGGGAATTCACCCCTCCACTTT. It encodes CASSPVRWGQGNSPLHF. The gene calls are TRBV7-8 and TRBJ1-6, with TRBD1 matching 10 bases. CDR1 is SGHVS, CDR2 FQNEAQ, per germline. This CDR3 is 17 amino acids long. The J segment lost 7 bases and the V segment lost 5 bases, leaving 11 bases of the junction unmatched.

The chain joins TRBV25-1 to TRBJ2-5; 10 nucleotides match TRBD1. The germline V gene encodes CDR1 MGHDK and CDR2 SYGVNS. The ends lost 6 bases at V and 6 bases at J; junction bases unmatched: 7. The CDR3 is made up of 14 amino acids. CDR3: CASSPGTGVKTQYF. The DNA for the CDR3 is TGTGCCAGCAGCCCCGGGACAGGGGTAAAGACCCAGTACTTC. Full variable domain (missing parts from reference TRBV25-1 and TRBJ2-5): EADIYQTPRYLVIGTGKKITLECSQTMGHDKMYWYQQDPGMELHLIHYSYGVNSTEKGDLSSESTVSRIRTEHFPLTLESARPSHTSQYLCASSPGTGVKTQYFGPGTRLLVL.

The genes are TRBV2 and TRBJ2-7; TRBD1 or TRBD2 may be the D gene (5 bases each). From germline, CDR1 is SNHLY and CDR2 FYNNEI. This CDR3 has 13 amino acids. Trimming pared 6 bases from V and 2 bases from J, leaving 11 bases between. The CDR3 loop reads CASRGDGTYEQYF. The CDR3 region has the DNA TGTGCCAGCAGGGGGGACGGGACCTACGAGCAGTACTTC.

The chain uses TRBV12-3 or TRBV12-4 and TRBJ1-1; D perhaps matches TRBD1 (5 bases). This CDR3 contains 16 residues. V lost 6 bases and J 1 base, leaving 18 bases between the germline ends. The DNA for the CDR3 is TGTGCCAGCAGAGCTCAGGGTGCTATTTCGAACACTGAAGCTTTCTTT. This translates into CASRAQGAISNTEAFF.

The chain's CDR3 is CASSSTRGRNYGYTF. The DNA for the CDR3 is TGTGCCAGCAGTTCCACCAGGGGAAGGAACTATGGCTACACCTTC. V gene TRBV28 combines with J gene TRBJ1-2, with D perhaps matching TRBD1 (6 bases). Trimming shortened V by 4 bases and J by 2 bases, and 14 bases separated the two germline ends. This CDR3 contains 15 residues. Germline values: CDR1 MDHEN, CDR2 SYDVKM.

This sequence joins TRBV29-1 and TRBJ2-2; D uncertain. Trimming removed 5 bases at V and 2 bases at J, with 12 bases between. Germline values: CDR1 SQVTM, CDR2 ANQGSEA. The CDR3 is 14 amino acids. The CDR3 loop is CSVKRSENTGELFF. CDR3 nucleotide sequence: TGCAGCGTTAAAAGGAGTGAAAACACCGGGGAGCTGTTTTTT.

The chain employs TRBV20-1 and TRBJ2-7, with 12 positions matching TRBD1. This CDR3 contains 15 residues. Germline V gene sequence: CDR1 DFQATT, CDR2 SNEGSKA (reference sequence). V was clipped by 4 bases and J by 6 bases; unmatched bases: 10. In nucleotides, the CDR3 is TGCAGTGCTATTACCCCGGGACAGGGGGCGGGCGAGCAGTACTTC. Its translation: CSAITPGQGAGEQYF.

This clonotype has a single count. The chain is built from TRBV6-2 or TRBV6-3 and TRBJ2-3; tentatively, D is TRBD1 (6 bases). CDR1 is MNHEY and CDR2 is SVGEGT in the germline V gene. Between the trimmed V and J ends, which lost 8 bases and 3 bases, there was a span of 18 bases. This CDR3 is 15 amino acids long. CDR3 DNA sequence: TGTGCCAGCGGAAACAGGGATTTGGCGACAGATACGCAGTATTTT. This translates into CASGNRDLATDTQYF.

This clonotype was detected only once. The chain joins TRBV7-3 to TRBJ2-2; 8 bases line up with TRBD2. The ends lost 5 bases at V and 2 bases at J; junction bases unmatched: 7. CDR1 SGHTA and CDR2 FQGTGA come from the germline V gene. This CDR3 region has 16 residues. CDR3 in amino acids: CASSLPSGGNTGELFF. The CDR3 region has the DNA TGTGCCAGCAGCCTACCCAGCGGGGGAAACACCGGGGAGCTGTTTTTT. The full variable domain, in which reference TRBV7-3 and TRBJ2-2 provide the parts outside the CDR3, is GAGVSQTPSNKVTEKGKYVELRCDPISGHTALYWYRQSLGQGPEFLIYFQGTGAADDSGLPNDRFFAVRPEGSVSTLKIQRTERGDSAVYLCASSLPSGGNTGELFFGEGSRLTVL.

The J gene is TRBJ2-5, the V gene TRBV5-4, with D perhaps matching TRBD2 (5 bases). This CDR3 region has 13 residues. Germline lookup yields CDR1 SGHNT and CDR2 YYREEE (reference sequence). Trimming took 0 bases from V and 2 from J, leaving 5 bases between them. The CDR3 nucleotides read TGTGCCAGCAGCTTGGAGCGGCAAGAGACCCAGTACTTC. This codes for CASSLERQETQYF.